This is a list of T cell receptor beta chains from one sample in a study of blood T cells in healthy people across ages. TCRdb itself ran the 5' RACE reads through MiXCR, one entry per CDR3 protein. The table shows some 1.1 million distinct CDR3 sequences, with roughly two fifths occurring only once. Input material: blood. These receptors all stem from a man aged 18 to 29 in good health. Both conserved end residues are part of each CDR3. A D gene is named only where the DNA matches it firmly. Expanded clones get a size class; other rows say once, few or many, or leave the size out.

CDR3: CASSLVGTGPYEQYF
DNA: TGTGCCAGCAGCTTAGTCGGGACAGGGCCCTACGAGCAGTACTTC
J: TRBJ2-7
D: TRBD1
V: TRBV7-2
size: few

CDR3: CASSLGQGQYGYTF
DNA: TGCGCCAGCAGTCTTGGACAGGGACAATATGGCTACACCTTC
J: TRBJ1-2
D: TRBD1
V: TRBV10-2
size: .

CDR3: CASSRPPGTSTDTQYF
DNA: TGTGCCAGCAGCCGTCCCCCCGGGACCAGCACAGATACGCAGTATTTT
J: TRBJ2-3
D: .
V: TRBV7-3
size: few

CDR3: CASSRLGSPLHF
DNA: TGTGCCAGCAGCCGCCTAGGTTCACCCCTCCACTTT
J: TRBJ1-6
D: .
V: TRBV7-9
size: .

CDR3: CASSGGGPSDTQYF
DNA: TGTGCCAGCAGTGGTGGGGGGCCATCAGATACGCAGTATTTT
J: TRBJ2-3
D: .
V: TRBV6-4
size: .

CDR3: CASSLARLMNTEAFF
DNA: TGTGCCAGCAGCTTGGCCCGACTCATGAACACTGAAGCTTTCTTT
J: TRBJ1-1
D: .
V: TRBV5-5
size: few

CDR3: CSAWSGGAADMQYF
DNA: TGCAGTGCTTGGAGCGGGGGGGCAGCTGATATGCAGTATTTT
J: TRBJ2-3
D: TRBD2
V: TRBV20-1
size: .

CDR3: CASSQALAGHNEQFF
DNA: TGCGCCAGCAGCCAAGCCCTAGCGGGGCACAATGAGCAGTTCTTC
J: TRBJ2-1
D: TRBD2
V: TRBV4-1
size: .

CDR3: CASSLWGQNSSGNTIYF
DNA: TGTGCCAGCAGCTTATGGGGGCAGAACAGCTCTGGAAACACCATATATTTT
J: TRBJ1-3
D: .
V: TRBV11-2
size: .

CDR3: CASSWIFGELFF
DNA: TGTGCCAGCAGTTGGATATTCGGGGAGCTGTTTTTT
J: TRBJ2-2
D: .
V: TRBV12-3/TRBV12-4
size: .

CDR3: CASSVETHDEAFF
DNA: TGTGCCAGCAGCGTAGAAACCCACGACGAAGCTTTCTTT
J: TRBJ1-1
D: .
V: TRBV9
size: .

CDR3: CASSQSTKSRYEQYF
DNA: TGTGCCAGCAGCCAAAGTACGAAATCCCGTTACGAGCAGTACTTC
J: TRBJ2-7
D: .
V: TRBV7-8
size: few

CDR3: CASSLGRTVGNTEAFF
DNA: TGTGCCAGCAGTTTAGGACGGACTGTGGGGAACACTGAAGCTTTCTTT
J: TRBJ1-1
D: .
V: TRBV12-3/TRBV12-4
size: .

CDR3: CASSQDGGAEDYGYTF
DNA: TGCGCCAGCAGCCAAGATGGAGGCGCGGAGGACTATGGCTACACCTTC
J: TRBJ1-2
D: .
V: TRBV4-3
size: .